This T cell receptor beta chain was sequenced for a study of Ad26.COV2.S vaccination and SARS-CoV-2 variants (dated by TCRdb to the early 2020s). The study in broad terms: Vaccine-arm donors came from COV1001, a multicentre, randomized, double-blind, placebo-controlled phase I-IIa trial of Ad26.COV2.S in healthy adults. Dosing of Ad26.COV2.S was intramuscular, at either 5x10^10 or 1x10^11 viral particles, delivered as one shot or as two shots spaced 56 days apart. Trial participants were randomized into five groups of five, in which low-dose or high-dose Ad26.COV2.S was given once or twice, or placebo was given on both occasions. The TCR-sequenced set comprised around 30 samples: some 20 Ad26.COV2.S vaccine recipients, 5 placebo recipients and 8 SARS-CoV-2 convalescent individuals. Sequencing of the TCRbeta repertoire served to evaluate the specificity and breadth of SARS-CoV-2-reactive T cell receptors following Ad26.COV2.S vaccination. Investigators remained blinded to trial group allocation during experiments and outcome assessment.

General conclusions and limits of the study: Ad26.COV2.S recipients had higher spike-specific TCR breadth than placebo recipients (P = 0.0014). Vaccine and placebo recipients had similar non-spike TCR breadth, a finding consistent with the vaccine containing only spike. After vaccination, spike-specific CD8+ and CD4+ T cell responses were reported to show substantial breadth. It was noted by the authors that total T cell responses may have been underestimated by the TCR breadth and depth analyses. The study was not powered to compare responses between vaccine doses or regimens.

CDR1 and CDR2 are drawn from the germline V gene (reference sequence): SEHNR, FQNEAQ. Including the terminal cysteine and phenylalanine, the CDR3 comprises 15 residues. Left in the record is the CDR3 DNA by itself, 45 bases read in frame from the first base. Here V drops 6 bases and J drops 6 bases, and the junction holds 11 bases not matched to any gene. The immunoSEQ Assay was the method used to sequence TCRbeta CDR3 regions. After extraction, genomic DNA underwent amplification by bias-controlled multiplex PCR, followed by high-throughput sequencing. Regarding the original processing steps: To quantify the absolute abundance of every unique TCRbeta CDR3 region, sequences were collapsed and filtered. T cell fraction was estimated by normalizing TCRbeta template counts to usable DNA, with usable DNA measured through amplification of reference genes found in all nucleated cells. Repertoire TCRs were annotated as SARS-CoV-2-specific when V gene, CDR3 amino acid sequence and J gene were exactly matched to a known reactive TCR set. MIRA supplied the reference SARS-CoV-2 TCR set, which was filtered for enrichment in COVID-19-positive ImmuneCODE repertoires so that public or cross-reactive TCRs were removed. Based on the MIRA antigens, annotated TCRs were further analysed at the level of specific ORF or position within ORF. Breadth was defined as the number of annotated unique rearrangements divided by the total number of unique productive rearrangements, and depth was defined as the summed frequency of the annotated unique rearrangements. Two-sided Wilcoxon rank-sum tests were applied when comparing TCR breadth between groups. TCRdb took over this immuneACCESS table, retaining in-frame rearrangements with V and J assigned. Such tables are incomplete; in checked studies, under half of the missing clones stem from an unresolved V gene, and the remainder is unexplained. That table supplies the V and J calls and clone size; D and trimming were determined from the DNA. Counted in this sample were fewer than 400,000 clones; around 83% of them appeared once. 1.5% to 2.5% of the sample is taken by the ten largest.

On this clone itself: Which antigen it targets is not known. No base qualities exist here, and no much larger clone lies one base off it.

The treatment or condition label, as the study defines it: some 20 received Ad26.COV2.S at low or high dose, single or two shots; 5 received placebo; per-sample allocation not given. Repertoires of vaccine and placebo recipients were sequenced from samples collected on day 63 after the first injection. In Cohort 1b, roughly 25 adults aged 18-55 years were enrolled at a single site in Boston, USA, between 29 July and 7 August 2020. Ad26.COV2.S was a replication-incompetent adenovirus type 26 vector that expressed a prefusion-stabilized SARS-CoV-2 spike protein derived from the original Wuhan strain.

Sequencing was performed on peripheral blood, taken in a trial of Ad26.COV2.S vaccine versus placebo. This TCR came from a person between 18 and 60 years old who received the Ad26.COV2.S COVID-19 vaccine or a placebo. Recombination linked TRBV7-9 to TRBJ2-1, with TRBD1 identical over 7 junction bases. The nucleotide sequence reads TGTGCCAGCAGAACTAACAGGGGCCCCGCCAATGAGCAGTTCTTC. It encodes CASRTNRGPANEQFF.